The source of this TCR beta chain is a study of response to subunit inactivated influenza vaccine. This clonotype turned up a few times. Its target is not known. Study conclusions and caveats: Authors suggested each seasonal flu vaccination may recruit only limited numbers of new T cells.

Trimming cost V 7 bases and J 2 bases, with 18 bases left between them. The CDR3 consists of 15 residues. Germline V lookup: CDR1 SGHVS, CDR2 FQNEAQ. TCRdb reprocessed the RT-PCR reads via MiXCR and lists one record per CDR3 protein. The profile shows over 450,000 distinct CDR3 sequences, approximately 13% of them singletons. The V and J genes are TRBV7-8 and TRBJ2-7; tentatively, D is TRBD1 (6 bases). The TCR originated in a man aged 45-65 years who received an inactivated influenza vaccine. Sequenced here: PBMCs from blood, sampled about 40 days after vaccination. This CDR3 is CASTQKRTVAYEQYF. CDR3 bases: TGTGCCAGCACCCAAAAACGGACAGTTGCCTACGAGCAGTACTTC. Full variable domain (missing parts from reference TRBV7-8 and TRBJ2-7): GAGVSQSPRYKVAKRGQDVALRCDPISGHVSLFWYQQALGQGPEFLTYFQNEAQLDKSGLPSDRFFAERPEGSVSTLKIQRTQQEDSAVYLCASTQKRTVAYEQYFGPGTRLTVT.